The next 23 T cell receptor beta chains were all read from a single sample in a study of T cells expressing NK-cell markers. TCRdb re-called the 5' RACE reads, yielding one record per CDR3 amino acid sequence without DNA. Its table records a few hundred thousand distinct CDR3 sequences. The sample comprised blood T cells: a sorted CD56 or NKG2C T cell subset, CD4+ or CD8+ T cells, or bulk PBMC T cells (not recorded which). These receptors were taken from a woman aged 50 to 65 in good health.

This chain uses TRBV7-8 with TRBJ2-1; as DNA is missing, the TRBD2 call by TCRdb cannot be tested. The CDR3 contains 13 residues. The V gene's germline CDR1 is SGHVS and CDR2 FQNEAQ. The CDR3 protein is CASTNRGRTRTFF.

The chain uses TRBV12-3 or TRBV12-4 and TRBJ1-2; the D call from TCRdb, TRBD1, cannot be confirmed without DNA. CDR3 length: 14 amino acids. The CDR3 here is CASSTLGGPLQVTF.

This sequence joins TRBV7-9 and TRBJ2-3; TCRdb indicates TRBD1, and absent DNA this call remains unverified. CDR1 SEHNR and CDR2 FQNEAQ come from the germline V gene (reference sequence). CDR3 length: 14 amino acids. CDR3 protein: CASSRPGALDTQYF.

The CDR3 protein is CAITPQTSDGSWEQFF. The V call is TRBV10-3, the J call TRBJ2-1; TCRdb proposes TRBD2, but this gene call is untestable without DNA. The CDR3 consists of 16 residues. Per germline, CDR1 ENHRY and CDR2 SYGVKD.

The V call is TRBV25-1, the J call TRBJ1-2; TCRdb selects TRBD1, and the lack of DNA leaves this call unchecked. The germline gives CDR1 MGHDK, CDR2 SYGVNS. This CDR3 is built from 15 residues. CDR3 amino acids: CASSEGQGAFGGYTF.

V gene TRBV10-3 combines with J gene TRBJ2-2; the D gene TCRdb calls, TRBD2, cannot be checked with no DNA. This CDR3 spans 15 amino acids. Germline V gives CDR1 ENHRY, CDR2 SYGVKD. The CDR3 sequence is CAISPGLGDTGELFF.

This sequence joins TRBV20-1 and TRBJ2-5; the TRBD2 assignment by TCRdb is unverifiable without DNA. The CDR3 extends over 15 amino acids. The germline CDR1 and CDR2 sequences are DFQATT and SNEGSKA (reference sequence). The CDR3 sequence: CSASSASGIEETQYF.

The J gene is TRBJ2-1, the V gene TRBV19. Germline V gene data show CDR1 as LNHDA and CDR2 as SQIVND (reference sequence). This CDR3 spans 15 amino acids. CDR3 amino acids: CASSISATNYNEQFF. The full variable domain, rest sourced from reference TRBV19 and TRBJ2-1, is DGGITQSPKYLFRKEGQNVTLSCEQNLNHDAMYWYRQDPGQGLRLIYYSQIVNDFQKGDIAEGYSVSREKKESFPLTVTSAQKNPTAFYLCASSISATNYNEQFFGPGTRLTVL.

This chain connects TRBV20-1 to TRBJ2-2; no DNA is available, so the TRBD2 call from TCRdb remains unchecked. The CDR3 extends over 14 amino acids. CDR1 and CDR2 from the germline V gene are DFQATT and SNEGSKA (reference sequence). CDR3 region: CSAVKAGNTGELFF.

J is TRBJ1-3 and V is TRBV12-3 or TRBV12-4. The length of the CDR3 is 16 residues. The CDR3 sequence is CASSPASSYSGNTIYF.

The J gene is TRBJ2-3, the V gene TRBV20-1; checking the TCRdb D call of TRBD2 is not possible without DNA. Looked up from germline, CDR1 is DFQATT and CDR2 is SNEGSKA (reference sequence). The CDR3 spans 18 residues. CDR3 protein: CSARSGGWSDENTDTQYF.

Here the CDR3 reads CASSPDIGVGNTEAFF. This rearrangement joins TRBV7-6 to TRBJ1-1. Germline CDR1 and CDR2: SGHVS and FNYEAQ. This CDR3 comprises 16 residues.

V is TRBV20-1 and J is TRBJ2-5; TCRdb indicates TRBD1, and absent DNA this call remains unverified. Germline loops: CDR1 DFQATT, CDR2 SNEGSKA (reference sequence). The CDR3 loop spans 12 amino acids. The CDR3 protein is CSAREGDRTQYF.

The chain recombines TRBV20-1 with TRBJ2-5; with no DNA, the TCRdb D assignment of TRBD2 cannot be verified. Germline loops: CDR1 DFQATT, CDR2 SNEGSKA (reference sequence). The length of the CDR3 is 15 residues. The chain's CDR3 is CSAFLAGSSQETQYF.

The V gene is TRBV6-5, the J gene TRBJ1-3. The CDR3 runs 16 residues. Germline values: CDR1 MNHEY, CDR2 SVGAGI. The CDR3 region is CASSYSRGAGGNTIYF.

The rearrangement uses TRBV12-3 or TRBV12-4 and TRBJ2-2; the TCRdb D gene call, TRBD1, has no DNA to confirm it. CDR3 length: 17 amino acids. CDR3 sequence reads: CASSLLPGTGSPRELFF.

The rearrangement links TRBV12-3 or TRBV12-4 to TRBJ1-2. The CDR3 is 14 amino acids. The chain's CDR3 is CASSFLGANYGYTF.

The V call is TRBV10-3, the J call TRBJ2-1; TCRdb proposes TRBD1, but this gene call is untestable without DNA. The germline V gene has CDR1 ENHRY and CDR2 SYGVKD. This CDR3 contains 17 residues. The CDR3 here is CATQPPLRDRGSHEQFF.

The genes are TRBV6-6 and TRBJ2-5; TCRdb proposes TRBD2, but this gene call is untestable without DNA. Per germline, CDR1 MNHNY and CDR2 SVGAGI (reference sequence). This CDR3 region has 13 residues. CDR3: CATSPMYQETQYF.

V usage is TRBV20-1 and J usage is TRBJ2-4. This CDR3 region has 16 residues. Germline-derived CDR1 and CDR2 are DFQATT and SNEGSKA (reference sequence). The CDR3 region is CSARDLRVGAKNIQYF.

The chain links TRBV20-1 to TRBJ2-3; TCRdb's D gene call, TRBD2, goes unchecked for lack of DNA. CDR1 DFQATT and CDR2 SNEGSKA come from the germline V gene (reference sequence). The CDR3 has 16 residues. This CDR3 is CSASRTSGSETDTQYF.

The chain employs TRBV10-3 and TRBJ2-7. The CDR3 is 13 amino acids. Germline V lookup: CDR1 ENHRY, CDR2 SYGVKD. The CDR3: CAISVSDNHEQYF.

The chain joins TRBV12-3 or TRBV12-4 to TRBJ2-3; there is no DNA to check the TCRdb D call of TRBD1. CDR3 size: 15 residues. The CDR3 loop is CASSGQDSSTDTQYF.